Detailed here is one TCR beta chain. CDR1 and CDR2 (germline): SGDLS, YYNGEE. The ends lost 4 bases at V and 5 bases at J; junction bases unmatched: 5. The CDR3 covers 15 residues. This entry belongs to a study of blood T cell repertoires in COVID-19. Study-wide background: Whether acute or convalescent, the COVID-19 samples came from the United States, Italy and Spain.

The repertoire was sequenced with immunoSEQ multiplex PCR; TCRdb's copy has only in-frame clones and lacks some. The sample yields around 170,000 clones, around 83% seen once. The receptor was isolated from a man between 65 and 85 years old who had recovered from COVID-19. Sequencing was done on a sample of peripheral blood. The chain joins TRBV9 to TRBJ2-2; 10 nucleotides match TRBD1. The CDR3 DNA sequence: TGTGCCAGCAGCCCAGGACAGGGGGTTACCGGGGAGCTGTTTTTT. Translating gives CASSPGQGVTGELFF.